This T cell receptor (beta chain) was sequenced in a study of blood T cell repertoires in COVID-19. In the study overall: Acute and convalescent COVID-19 specimens originated in the United States, Italy and Spain. In each case, the material was cDNA or gDNA derived from T cells, B-cell-depleted T cells, or PBMCs.

This CDR3 has 14 amino acids. Germline V gene data show CDR1 as SGHRS and CDR2 as YFSETQ. Trimming pared 0 bases from V and 3 bases from J, leaving 10 bases between. Seattle participants joined during active infection and were tracked over time. Authors' processing steps: Amplified reference gene primers provided the basis for estimating nucleated cell counts. Some clones are missing from TCRdb's copy, which holds only in-frame ones; the method was immunoSEQ multiplex PCR. V, J and clone size reflect that table, while D and trimming were determined from the DNA. The table includes roughly 24,000 clones, around nine tenths detected once.

The specimen sequenced was peripheral blood. The TCR comes from an older man with COVID-19, enrolled during active disease. The gene calls are TRBV5-1 and TRBJ2-7; D possibly corresponds to TRBD1 (6 bases). CDR3 coding DNA: TGCGCCAGCAGCTTGGAGGGGGTAGTCTACGAGCAGTACTTC. Its protein is CASSLEGVVYEQYF. The entire variable domain, with the rest obtained from reference TRBV5-1 and TRBJ2-7, is as follows: KAGVTQTPRYLIKTRGQQVTLSCSPISGHRSVSWYQQTPGQGLQFLFEYFSETQRNKGNFPGRFSGRQFSNSRSEMNVSTLELGDSALYLCASSLEGVVYEQYFGPGTRLTVT.